The 8 T cell receptor beta chains below come from one sample, sequenced in a study of blood T cells in healthy people across ages. A J-beta primer mix and a sample-barcoded 5' primer were used in a second PCR of about 6 to 12 cycles. A single record per CDR3 protein comes from TCRdb applying MiXCR to the 5' RACE reads. This sample has some 700,000 distinct CDR3 sequences, with roughly 41% found just once. Sequenced input: blood. Every receptor here comes from a woman in her sixties in good health.

The chain couples TRBV2 to TRBJ2-3; D is unresolved. This CDR3 is built from 14 residues. CDR1 and CDR2 from the germline V gene are SNHLY and FYNNEI. V was clipped by 6 bases and J by 2 bases, with 12 bases between them. The CDR3 sequence: CASSVGQPTDTQYF. The CDR3 DNA sequence: TGTGCCAGCAGCGTAGGCCAGCCCACAGATACGCAGTATTTT.

With regard to this clonotype: A much larger clone differs by one base, so this may be a read error. V usage is TRBV29-1 and J usage is TRBJ2-7, with 8 bases identical to TRBD2. After removal of 3 bases from V and 7 bases from J, the junction contained 8 bases not matched to a gene. Germline loops: CDR1 SQVTM, CDR2 ANQGSEA. This CDR3 comprises 13 residues. This CDR3 is CSVDSGVYNEQYF. The CDR3 bases are TGCAGCGTTGATAGCGGGGTATACAATGAGCAGTACTTC.

V is TRBV3-1 and J is TRBJ2-7; TRBD2 matches 11 bases. V shed 4 bases and J 5 bases; nucleotides not matched to a gene: 7. This CDR3 region has 15 residues. Germline values: CDR1 LGHDT, CDR2 YNNKEL (reference sequence). The CDR3 reads CASSPPSGGWNEQYF. DNA for the CDR3: TGTGCCAGCAGCCCTCCTAGCGGGGGGTGGAACGAGCAGTACTTC.

Of note for this clonotype: One end of the junction fails to match germline, which may point to a read error. The rearrangement joins TRBV7-2 to TRBJ2-7; D uncertain. The CDR3 contains 12 residues. CDR1 SGHTA and CDR2 FQGNSA come from the germline V gene. The CDR3 nucleotides read TGTGCCAGCAGCCCAAGCTCCTGCGAGCAGTACTTC. Encoded protein: CASSPSSCEQYF.

Comments on this clonotype: The junction does not match germline at one end; this may be a read error. The chain carries TRBV4-1 and TRBJ2-3; D might be TRBD1 or TRBD2, each matching 5 bases. The length of the CDR3 is 16 residues. Germline values: CDR1 MGHRA, CDR2 YSYEKL. The CDR3 DNA reads as TGCGCCAGCAGCCATGGGATCGGGACCGACACAGACACGCAGTATTTT. As protein: CASSHGIGTDTDTQYF.

The chain carries TRBV20-1 and TRBJ2-1; 9 bases map to TRBD2. TRBJ2-7 explains the end of the DNA better; the J call may be wrong. Germline V gene sequence: CDR1 DFQATT, CDR2 SNEGSKA (reference sequence). This CDR3 spans 15 amino acids. The CDR3 region is CSARRGGSSYNEQYF. The CDR3 bases are TGCAGTGCTCGGCGGGGGGGGAGCTCCTACAATGAGCAGTACTTC.

The CDR3 protein is CASTSGLAAWNEQFF. DNA for the CDR3: TGTGCCAGTACCTCGGGACTAGCAGCCTGGAATGAGCAGTTCTTC. The chain recombines TRBV19 with TRBJ2-1; 9 bases are shared with TRBD2. The V gene's germline CDR1 is LNHDA and CDR2 SQIVND (reference sequence). Trimming took 7 bases from V and 7 from J; bases not matched to a gene: 11. The CDR3 totals 15 residues. The full variable domain, rest sourced from reference TRBV19 and TRBJ2-1, is DGGITQSPKYLFRKEGQNVTLSCEQNLNHDAMYWYRQDPGQGLRLIYYSQIVNDFQKGDIAEGYSVSREKKESFPLTVTSAQKNPTAFYLCASTSGLAAWNEQFFGPGTRLTVL.

Only a few counts were recorded for this clonotype. The chain recombines TRBV5-1 with TRBJ2-3; TRBD1 agrees at 7 bases. This CDR3 is 14 amino acids long. Germline loops: CDR1 SGHRS, CDR2 YFSETQ. Germline trimming cut 4 bases from V and 4 bases from J; bases unmatched to any gene: 6. DNA for the CDR3: TGCGCCAGCAGCCAGACAGGGATCGCAGATACGCAGTATTTT. Protein: CASSQTGIADTQYF.